The 15 T cell receptor beta chains in this list originate from one sample, sequenced in a study of T-cell reconstitution after alpha-beta-depleted transplantation in children. Molecular barcoding with unique molecular identifiers was used for the TCRbeta library. Using its own MiXCR run on the PCR reads, TCRdb lists one record per CDR3 protein. The sample shows roughly 500,000 distinct CDR3 sequences, approximately 16% of them seen only once. The input for sequencing was PBMCs from the stem cell graft donor, taken from the stem cell graft. These receptors all stem from a human donor who donated a stem cell graft to a child with acute lymphoblastic leukemia.

This clonotype was recorded a few times. V gene TRBV4-2 combines with J gene TRBJ2-1; D is tentatively TRBD1 or TRBD2 (5 bases each). This CDR3 is built from 15 residues. CDR1 and CDR2 (germline): LGHNA, YNFKEQ. Trimming shortened V by 8 bases and J by 0 bases, and 14 bases separated the two germline ends. CDR3 sequence reads: CASARGRSSYNEQFF. Here the CDR3 DNA reads TGTGCCAGCGCTCGGGGCCGTAGCTCCTACAATGAGCAGTTCTTC.

In its sample, this clonotype was seen a few times. This sequence joins TRBV14 and TRBJ2-7; 7 nucleotides agree with TRBD2. The germline V gene has CDR1 SGHDN and CDR2 FVKESK. The CDR3 is 14 residues long. V trimming: 3 bases; J trimming: 2 bases; junction bases outside the gene matches: 4. In DNA form, the CDR3 reads TGTGCCAGCAGCCAGTCCGGACTAGCCTACGAGCAGTACTTC. This codes for CASSQSGLAYEQYF.

The gene calls are TRBV27 and TRBJ2-7; possible D gene TRBD2, 6 bases. The V end was cut by 6 bases, the J end by 2 bases, with 17 bases between. Germline values: CDR1 MNHEY, CDR2 SMNVEV (reference sequence). This CDR3 is 15 amino acids long. This CDR3 is CASSPGLRNTYEQYF. The CDR3, as DNA: TGTGCCAGCAGCCCGGGACTTCGGAATACCTACGAGCAGTACTTC.

This sequence joins TRBV18 and TRBJ2-7, with TRBD2 as a possible D gene (5 bases). The V gene lost 6 bases and the J gene lost 3 bases, with 18 bases spanning the gap. CDR1 is KGHSH, CDR2 LQKENI, per germline. The length of the CDR3 is 15 residues. CDR3 DNA: TGTGCCAGCTCCCTAAAACTAGAGGGAGTCTACGAGCAGTACTTC. This encodes CASSLKLEGVYEQYF.

This clonotype was seen a handful of times. The chain recombines TRBV5-1 with TRBJ2-1; D not resolved. V shed 4 bases and J shed 9 bases, with 11 bases lying between them. The germline V gene has CDR1 SGHRS and CDR2 YFSETQ. The CDR3 sequence is 12 residues long. The CDR3 DNA sequence: TGCGCCAGCAGCCTATATCTGAGTGAGCAGTTCTTC. It is translated as CASSLYLSEQFF.

This clonotype was detected only a few times. This chain links TRBV6-1 with TRBJ2-2, with TRBD1 matching over 8 bases. The length of the CDR3 is 14 residues. V shed 6 bases and J 6 bases; nucleotides not matched to a gene: 6. Germline values: CDR1 MNHNS, CDR2 SASEGT. CDR3 amino acids: CASRDRVGPGELFF. As DNA, the CDR3 is TGTGCCAGCAGGGACAGGGTGGGGCCCGGGGAGCTGTTTTTT.

The V and J genes are TRBV25-1 and TRBJ2-3, with D tentatively TRBD2 (5 bases). Trimming took off 6 bases at V and 0 bases at J, with 19 bases between the two ends. The CDR3 covers 17 residues. CDR1 and CDR2 from the germline V gene are MGHDK and SYGVNS. CDR3 region: CASRPPGLAASTDTQYF. CDR3 coding DNA: TGTGCCAGCAGGCCCCCCGGCCTAGCAGCTAGCACAGATACGCAGTATTTT.

The chain links TRBV12-3 or TRBV12-4 to TRBJ1-2, with D unclear. CDR3 length equals 14 residues. Trimming took 5 bases from V and 2 from J, leaving 12 bases between them. CDR3 DNA sequence: TGTGCCAGCAGTCCCAACCTCGGGAACTATGGCTACACCTTC. This codes for CASSPNLGNYGYTF.

The chain recombines TRBV5-1 with TRBJ1-5; D unresolved. The V gene's germline CDR1 is SGHRS and CDR2 YFSETQ. V was pared by 0 bases and J by 6 bases, with 7 bases between. The CDR3 sequence is 13 residues long. The DNA of the CDR3 is TGCGCCAGCAGCTTGGGGGTTACTCAGCCCCAGCATTTT. This sequence encodes CASSLGVTQPQHF.

This sequence joins TRBV7-8 and TRBJ2-1; possible D gene TRBD2, 5 bases. Deletions cut 0 bases from V and 1 base from J, with 13 bases between. Germline loops: CDR1 SGHVS, CDR2 FQNEAQ. CDR3 length: 17 amino acids. CDR3 in DNA: TGTGCCAGCAGCTTAGCAATGACGGGGAAGTCCTACAATGAGCAGTTCTTC. It specifies CASSLAMTGKSYNEQFF.

J is TRBJ1-1 and V is TRBV5-1; no clear D gene. Germline CDR1 is SGHRS and CDR2 is YFSETQ. The CDR3 has 15 residues. Trimming cost V 1 base and J 2 bases, with 12 bases left between them. The CDR3 region is CASSLTHTVNTEAFF. The CDR3 DNA reads TGCGCCAGCAGCTTGACCCATACCGTCAACACTGAAGCTTTCTTT.

The chain combines TRBV19 with TRBJ1-1; no firm D call. CDR1 is LNHDA and CDR2 is SQIVND in the germline V gene (reference sequence). The CDR3 is 14 residues long. Trimming stripped 7 bases from V and 0 bases from J, with 12 bases between. The DNA of the CDR3 is TGTGCCAGTACCCCGTTTTACATGAACACTGAAGCTTTCTTT. It specifies CASTPFYMNTEAFF. Full variable domain (outside the CDR3, taken from reference TRBV19 and TRBJ1-1): DGGITQSPKYLFRKEGQNVTLSCEQNLNHDAMYWYRQDPGQGLRLIYYSQIVNDFQKGDIAEGYSVSREKKESFPLTVTSAQKNPTAFYLCASTPFYMNTEAFFGQGTRLTVV.

The chain is built from TRBV29-1 and TRBJ2-3; tentatively, D is TRBD1 (6 bases). CDR3 size: 14 residues. Germline lookup yields CDR1 SQVTM and CDR2 ANQGSEA. V lost 3 bases to trimming and J lost 0 bases, with 10 bases between them. CDR3 sequence: CSVDGQLSTDTQYF. DNA of the CDR3: TGCAGCGTTGACGGACAGCTTAGCACAGATACGCAGTATTTT.

This rearrangement joins TRBV27 to TRBJ2-1, with TRBD1 identical over 7 bases. With 5 bases clipped from V and 1 base from J, the junction kept 8 bases outside the gene matches. Germline-derived CDR1 and CDR2 are MNHEY and SMNVEV (reference sequence). The CDR3 is made up of 16 amino acids. The CDR3, as DNA: TGTGCCAGCAGTCCCTACGACAGGGTATCCTACAATGAGCAGTTCTTC. Protein: CASSPYDRVSYNEQFF.

This rearrangement joins TRBV28 to TRBJ2-6; 13 nucleotides line up with TRBD2. With 2 bases clipped from V and 3 bases from J, the junction kept 7 bases outside the gene matches. This CDR3 is 19 amino acids long. CDR1 and CDR2 from the germline V gene are MDHEN and SYDVKM. Here the CDR3 reads CASSLRGLAGVGGANVLTF. CDR3 bases: TGTGCCAGCAGTTTAAGAGGACTAGCGGGAGTAGGTGGGGCCAACGTCCTGACTTTC.